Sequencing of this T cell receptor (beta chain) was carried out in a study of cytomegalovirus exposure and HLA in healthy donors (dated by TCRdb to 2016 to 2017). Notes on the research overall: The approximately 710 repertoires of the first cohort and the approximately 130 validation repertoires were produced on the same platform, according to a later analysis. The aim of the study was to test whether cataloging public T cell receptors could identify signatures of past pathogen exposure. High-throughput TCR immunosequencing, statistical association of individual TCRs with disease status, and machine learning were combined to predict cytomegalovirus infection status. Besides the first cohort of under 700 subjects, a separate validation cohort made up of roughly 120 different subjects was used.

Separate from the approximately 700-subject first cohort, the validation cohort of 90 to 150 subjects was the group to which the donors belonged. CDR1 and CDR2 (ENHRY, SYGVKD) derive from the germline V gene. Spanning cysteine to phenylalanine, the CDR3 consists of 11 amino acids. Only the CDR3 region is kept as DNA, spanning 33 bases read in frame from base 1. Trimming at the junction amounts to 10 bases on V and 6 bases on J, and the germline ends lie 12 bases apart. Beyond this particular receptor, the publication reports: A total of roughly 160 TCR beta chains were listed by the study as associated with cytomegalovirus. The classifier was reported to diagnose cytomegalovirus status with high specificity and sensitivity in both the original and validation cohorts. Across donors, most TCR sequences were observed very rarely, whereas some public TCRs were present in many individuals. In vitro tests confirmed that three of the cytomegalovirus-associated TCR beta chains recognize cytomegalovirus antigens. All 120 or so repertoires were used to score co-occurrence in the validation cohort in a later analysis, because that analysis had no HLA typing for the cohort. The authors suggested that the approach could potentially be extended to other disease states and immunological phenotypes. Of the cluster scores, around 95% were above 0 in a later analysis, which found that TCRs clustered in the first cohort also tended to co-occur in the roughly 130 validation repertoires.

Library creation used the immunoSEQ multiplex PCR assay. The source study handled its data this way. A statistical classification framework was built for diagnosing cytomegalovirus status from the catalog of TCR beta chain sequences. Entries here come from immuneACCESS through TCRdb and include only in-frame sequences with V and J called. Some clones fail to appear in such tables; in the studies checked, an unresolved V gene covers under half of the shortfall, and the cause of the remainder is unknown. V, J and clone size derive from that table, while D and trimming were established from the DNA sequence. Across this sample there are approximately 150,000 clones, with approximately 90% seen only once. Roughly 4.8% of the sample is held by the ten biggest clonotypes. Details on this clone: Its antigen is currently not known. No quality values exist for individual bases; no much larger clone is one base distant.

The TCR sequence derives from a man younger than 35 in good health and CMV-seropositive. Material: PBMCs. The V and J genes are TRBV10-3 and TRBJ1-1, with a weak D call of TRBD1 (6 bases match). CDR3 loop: CATSQGSEAFF. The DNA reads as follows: TGTGCCACGTCACAGGGTTCTGAAGCTTTCTTT.